These T cell receptor beta chains were read from a single sample in a study of blood T cells in healthy people across ages. TCRdb re-called the 5' RACE reads through MiXCR, storing one row per CDR3 protein. The table shows around 800,000 distinct CDR3 sequences, with under 45% occurring only once. The sequenced sample consisted of blood. These TCRs come from a man between 60 and 75 years old in good health. Each CDR3 is given with its conserved first and last residue. Each record gives: D gene, clone size, V gene, J gene, CDR3 length, CDR3 protein, CDR3 DNA. D genes are given only for firm matches. The size entry is marked missing in some rows and otherwise reads once, few, many or a size class.

d_call: .
clone_size: .
v_call: TRBV30
j_call: TRBJ2-7
cdr3_length: 14
cdr3_aa: CAWSNGGSSYEQYF
cdr3_nt: TGTGCCTGGAGTAACGGGGGCAGCTCCTACGAGCAGTACTTC

d_call: .
clone_size: .
v_call: TRBV27
j_call: TRBJ1-2
cdr3_length: 14
cdr3_aa: CASSPRDAGYGYTF
cdr3_nt: TGTGCCAGCAGCCCGAGGGACGCCGGCTATGGCTACACCTTC

d_call: .
clone_size: .
v_call: TRBV20-1
j_call: TRBJ2-5
cdr3_length: 13
cdr3_aa: CSARAFIGETQYF
cdr3_nt: TGCAGTGCTAGAGCTTTTATCGGGGAGACCCAGTACTTC

d_call: .
clone_size: few
v_call: TRBV14
j_call: TRBJ2-1
cdr3_length: 11
cdr3_aa: CASSQVSEQFF
cdr3_nt: TGTGCCAGCAGCCAAGTCTCCGAGCAGTTCTTC

d_call: .
clone_size: few
v_call: TRBV12-3/TRBV12-4
j_call: TRBJ1-5
cdr3_length: 16
cdr3_aa: CASTLGDFGRNQPQHF
cdr3_nt: TGTGCCAGCACCTTGGGGGATTTCGGACGAAATCAGCCCCAGCATTTT

d_call: TRBD2
clone_size: .
v_call: TRBV4-3
j_call: TRBJ2-5
cdr3_length: 16
cdr3_aa: CASSQELAGLPETQYF
cdr3_nt: TGCGCCAGCAGCCAAGAATTAGCGGGGCTCCCAGAGACCCAGTACTTC

d_call: .
clone_size: .
v_call: TRBV28
j_call: TRBJ2-5
cdr3_length: 12
cdr3_aa: CASSFAGLWQYF
cdr3_nt: TGTGCCAGCAGTTTTGCCGGGCTATGGCAGTACTTC

d_call: .
clone_size: .
v_call: TRBV4-3
j_call: TRBJ2-2
cdr3_length: 14
cdr3_aa: CASSHVQGTGELFF
cdr3_nt: TGCGCCAGCAGCCATGTACAGGGAACCGGGGAGCTGTTTTTT

d_call: .
clone_size: once
v_call: TRBV12-3/TRBV12-4
j_call: TRBJ2-7
cdr3_length: 15
cdr3_aa: CASSLTRTASYEQYF
cdr3_nt: TGTGCCAGCAGTTTAACCCGGACAGCGTCCTACGAGCAGTACTTC

d_call: TRBD1
clone_size: .
v_call: TRBV29-1
j_call: TRBJ1-1
cdr3_length: 12
cdr3_aa: CSVARGITEAFF
cdr3_nt: TGCAGCGTTGCCAGGGGGATCACTGAAGCTTTCTTT

d_call: .
clone_size: few
v_call: TRBV28
j_call: TRBJ2-7
cdr3_length: 13
cdr3_aa: CASSSGGRREQYF
cdr3_nt: TGTGCCAGCAGTTCCGGGGGGCGACGGGAGCAGTACTTC

d_call: TRBD2
clone_size: few
v_call: TRBV5-1
j_call: TRBJ2-1
cdr3_length: 15
cdr3_aa: CASSFSGGDYNEQFF
cdr3_nt: TGCGCCAGCAGCTTCAGCGGGGGGGACTACAATGAGCAGTTCTTC

d_call: .
clone_size: few
v_call: TRBV18
j_call: TRBJ1-4
cdr3_length: 13
cdr3_aa: CASSLGQNEKLFF
cdr3_nt: TGTGCCAGCAGCTTAGGTCAAAATGAAAAACTGTTTTTT

d_call: .
clone_size: few
v_call: TRBV3-1
j_call: TRBJ1-3
cdr3_length: 16
cdr3_aa: CASSQKKTGGRNTIYF
cdr3_nt: TGTGCCAGCAGCCAAAAGAAAACGGGTGGTAGAAACACCATATATTTT

d_call: .
clone_size: .
v_call: TRBV30
j_call: TRBJ2-5
cdr3_length: 12
cdr3_aa: CAWSVLWETQYF
cdr3_nt: TGTGCCTGGAGTGTACTCTGGGAGACCCAGTACTTC

d_call: .
clone_size: .
v_call: TRBV9
j_call: TRBJ1-2
cdr3_length: 14
cdr3_aa: CASSASGEDLSYTF
cdr3_nt: TGTGCCAGCAGCGCTTCGGGCGAGGACCTTAGCTACACCTTC

d_call: TRBD1
clone_size: .
v_call: TRBV5-1
j_call: TRBJ1-2
cdr3_length: 14
cdr3_aa: CASRSPGQGRGYTF
cdr3_nt: TGCGCCAGCAGATCTCCGGGACAGGGCAGAGGCTACACCTTC

d_call: TRBD2
clone_size: .
v_call: TRBV5-4
j_call: TRBJ2-7
cdr3_length: 19
cdr3_aa: CASSLAWTSGLGSYNEQYF
cdr3_nt: TGTGCCAGCAGCTTGGCCTGGACTAGCGGGCTCGGGTCCTACAATGAGCAGTACTTC

d_call: TRBD2
clone_size: .
v_call: TRBV27
j_call: TRBJ2-7
cdr3_length: 16
cdr3_aa: CASSTRLAGVWNEQYF
cdr3_nt: TGTGCCAGCAGTACCCGACTAGCGGGCGTCTGGAATGAGCAGTACTTC

d_call: .
clone_size: .
v_call: TRBV7-9
j_call: TRBJ1-2
cdr3_length: 15
cdr3_aa: CASSLDLAAGHGYTF
cdr3_nt: TGTGCCAGCAGCTTAGATCTCGCGGCAGGACATGGCTACACCTTC

d_call: .
clone_size: .
v_call: TRBV30
j_call: TRBJ1-4
cdr3_length: 12
cdr3_aa: CAWSVLGEKLFF
cdr3_nt: TGTGCCTGGAGTGTACTTGGAGAAAAACTGTTTTTT

d_call: .
clone_size: .
v_call: TRBV5-1
j_call: TRBJ1-1
cdr3_length: 16
cdr3_aa: CTSSGGTGVRGTEAFF
cdr3_nt: TGCACCAGCAGCGGCGGGACGGGGGTTCGTGGGACTGAAGCTTTCTTT

d_call: .
clone_size: .
v_call: TRBV20-1
j_call: TRBJ1-5
cdr3_length: 13
cdr3_aa: CSALEGSNQPQHF
cdr3_nt: TGCAGTGCTCTGGAGGGAAGCAATCAGCCCCAGCATTTT

d_call: .
clone_size: .
v_call: TRBV7-8
j_call: TRBJ2-1
cdr3_length: 15
cdr3_aa: CASSLDRVSHNEQFF
cdr3_nt: TGTGCCAGCAGCTTAGACAGGGTTAGCCACAATGAGCAGTTCTTC

d_call: .
clone_size: .
v_call: TRBV5-1
j_call: TRBJ2-7
cdr3_length: 11
cdr3_aa: CASSLDSEQYF
cdr3_nt: TGCGCCAGCAGCTTGGACTCGGAGCAGTACTTC

d_call: TRBD1
clone_size: .
v_call: TRBV20-1
j_call: TRBJ1-1
cdr3_length: 14
cdr3_aa: CSARRQGWDTEAFF
cdr3_nt: TGCAGTGCTAGACGACAGGGATGGGACACTGAAGCTTTCTTT

d_call: TRBD2
clone_size: .
v_call: TRBV27
j_call: TRBJ2-1
cdr3_length: 17
cdr3_aa: CASTTTGQRGGFGEQFF
cdr3_nt: TGTGCCAGCACCACAACCGGACAGCGGGGGGGCTTTGGTGAGCAGTTCTTC

d_call: .
clone_size: few
v_call: TRBV6-1
j_call: TRBJ1-4
cdr3_length: 15
cdr3_aa: CASSEDPHHKEKLFF
cdr3_nt: TGTGCCAGCAGTGAAGATCCTCACCACAAGGAAAAACTGTTTTTT

d_call: TRBD2
clone_size: .
v_call: TRBV27
j_call: TRBJ2-7
cdr3_length: 14
cdr3_aa: CASSSSGGRVEQYF
cdr3_nt: TGTGCCAGCAGTTCTAGCGGGGGGCGAGTCGAGCAGTACTTC

d_call: TRBD1
clone_size: few
v_call: TRBV7-9
j_call: TRBJ1-1
cdr3_length: 15
cdr3_aa: CASSLAKGANTEAFF
cdr3_nt: TGTGCCAGCAGCTTGGCTAAGGGGGCGAACACTGAAGCTTTCTTT

d_call: .
clone_size: .
v_call: TRBV12-5
j_call: TRBJ2-5
cdr3_length: 16
cdr3_aa: CASGFSETPNQETQYF
cdr3_nt: TGTGCTAGTGGTTTCTCCGAGACACCTAACCAAGAGACCCAGTACTTC

d_call: TRBD2
clone_size: .
v_call: TRBV20-1
j_call: TRBJ2-1
cdr3_length: 15
cdr3_aa: CSARVQAGWDNEQFF
cdr3_nt: TGCAGTGCTAGAGTTCAAGCGGGGTGGGACAATGAGCAGTTCTTC

d_call: .
clone_size: .
v_call: TRBV20-1
j_call: TRBJ2-3
cdr3_length: 10
cdr3_aa: CSAPLGVQYF
cdr3_nt: TGCAGTGCTCCACTTGGCGTGCAGTATTTT

d_call: .
clone_size: few
v_call: TRBV4-3
j_call: TRBJ1-4
cdr3_length: 14
cdr3_aa: CASSQDAGGEKLFF
cdr3_nt: TGCGCCAGCAGCCAAGATGCCGGAGGGGAAAAACTGTTTTTT

d_call: .
clone_size: .
v_call: TRBV20-1
j_call: TRBJ1-2
cdr3_length: 12
cdr3_aa: CSAPQGNYGYTF
cdr3_nt: TGCAGTGCTCCTCAGGGGAACTATGGCTACACCTTC

d_call: .
clone_size: .
v_call: TRBV9
j_call: TRBJ2-2
cdr3_length: 15
cdr3_aa: CASSVETGGTRELFF
cdr3_nt: TGTGCCAGCAGCGTAGAGACAGGAGGCACCCGGGAGCTGTTTTTT

d_call: TRBD2
clone_size: few
v_call: TRBV12-3/TRBV12-4
j_call: TRBJ2-1
cdr3_length: 14
cdr3_aa: CASRSSGGGNEQFF
cdr3_nt: TGTGCCAGCAGATCTAGCGGGGGGGGTAATGAGCAGTTCTTC

d_call: .
clone_size: once
v_call: TRBV20-1
j_call: TRBJ2-7
cdr3_length: 12
cdr3_aa: CSARIDGGEQYF
cdr3_nt: TGCAGTGCTAGAATCGACGGGGGCGAGCAGTACTTC

d_call: .
clone_size: .
v_call: TRBV7-2
j_call: TRBJ2-7
cdr3_length: 16
cdr3_aa: CASSAARTRSYNEQYF
cdr3_nt: TGTGCCAGCAGCGCCGCCCGGACAAGAAGTTACAATGAGCAGTACTTC

d_call: .
clone_size: few
v_call: TRBV10-1
j_call: TRBJ2-5
cdr3_length: 15
cdr3_aa: CASSESMGPQETQYF
cdr3_nt: TGCGCCAGCAGTGAGTCGATGGGGCCGCAAGAGACCCAGTACTTC

d_call: TRBD2
clone_size: .
v_call: TRBV20-1
j_call: TRBJ2-3
cdr3_length: 16
cdr3_aa: CSARDPTSGGPDTQYF
cdr3_nt: TGCAGTGCTAGAGATCCGACTAGCGGGGGCCCAGATACGCAGTATTTT

d_call: TRBD2
clone_size: .
v_call: TRBV3-1
j_call: TRBJ2-5
cdr3_length: 13
cdr3_aa: CASRGGGFSEQYF
cdr3_nt: TGTGCCAGCAGGGGGGGGGGATTTAGTGAGCAGTACTTC

d_call: .
clone_size: many
v_call: TRBV11-1
j_call: TRBJ2-7
cdr3_length: 12
cdr3_aa: CASENSRYEQYF
cdr3_nt: TGTGCCAGTGAAAACTCTAGGTACGAGCAGTACTTC

d_call: .
clone_size: .
v_call: TRBV7-2
j_call: TRBJ2-5
cdr3_length: 14
cdr3_aa: CASSLGGVPETQYF
cdr3_nt: TGTGCCAGCAGCTTAGGAGGGGTTCCAGAGACCCAGTACTTC

d_call: .
clone_size: .
v_call: TRBV11-2
j_call: TRBJ2-5
cdr3_length: 14
cdr3_aa: CASSLGAMRETQYF
cdr3_nt: TGCGCCAGCAGCCTAGGCGCCATGCGAGAGACCCAGTACTTC

d_call: .
clone_size: few
v_call: TRBV5-5
j_call: TRBJ1-2
cdr3_length: 14
cdr3_aa: CASSLSRDVYGYTF
cdr3_nt: TGTGCCAGCAGCTTGTCCAGGGATGTCTATGGCTACACCTTC

d_call: .
clone_size: .
v_call: TRBV28
j_call: TRBJ2-7
cdr3_length: 15
cdr3_aa: CASIRDQGTSYEQYF
cdr3_nt: TGTGCCAGCATTAGGGACCAGGGAACCTCCTACGAGCAGTACTTC

d_call: .
clone_size: few
v_call: TRBV3-1
j_call: TRBJ1-4
cdr3_length: 17
cdr3_aa: CASSQVGGRATNEKLFF
cdr3_nt: TGTGCCAGCAGCCAAGTTGGGGGACGAGCAACTAATGAAAAACTGTTTTTT